This entry lists 11 T cell receptor beta chains sequenced from one sample in a study of sequential checkpoint blockade in melanoma. Treatment in this sample: randomized to nivolumab then ipilimumab (arm A) or the reverse (arm B). The method was immunoSEQ multiplex PCR; TCRdb's version includes in-frame clones alone and lacks a portion of them. Among some 22,000 clones listed, 27% were seen once. The input for sequencing was tumor tissue (inferred from file names), taken from a patient given nivolumab and ipilimumab in sequence. These receptors were obtained from a human donor with melanoma.

This clone was counted a single time. The V call is TRBV6-8, the J call TRBJ2-1; either TRBD1 or TRBD2 may fit D (5 bases each). The CDR3 consists of 15 residues. V gave up 6 bases and J gave up 11 bases, with 23 bases separating them. In germline, CDR1 is MNHGY, CDR2 SAAAGT. The CDR3 loop is CASRPLRGEEWKQFF. DNA for the CDR3: TGTGCCAGCAGACCTCTGAGGGGTGAGGAGTGGAAGCAGTTCTTC.

V is TRBV29-1 and J is TRBJ1-2, with 10 positions matching TRBD1. After removal of 6 bases from V and 5 bases from J, the junction contained 6 bases not matched to a gene. Germline V gene sequence: CDR1 SQVTM, CDR2 ANQGSEA. This CDR3 region has 13 residues. This chain's CDR3 is CSVTGGVRYGYTF. The CDR3 bases are TGCAGCGTGACAGGGGGCGTAAGGTATGGCTACACCTTC.

This clone was seen repeatedly, ten times or more. V and J are TRBV11-3 and TRBJ2-7; D is perhaps TRBD1 (6 bases). The CDR3 runs 14 residues. Trimming left V 5 bases short and J 5 bases short, with 16 bases between. CDR1 is SGHNT and CDR2 is YENEEA in the germline V gene. In DNA form, the CDR3 reads TGTGCCAGCAGCCTCACAGGGAGCAGGAACGAGCAGTACTTC. As protein: CASSLTGSRNEQYF. The full variable domain, its missing parts supplied by reference TRBV11-3 and TRBJ2-7, is EAGVVQSPRYKIIEKKQPVAFWCNPISGHNTLYWYLQNLGQGPELLIRYENEEAVDDSQLPKDRFSAERLKGVDSTLKIQPAELGDSAVYLCASSLTGSRNEQYFGPGTRLTVT.

This clone was recorded only once. The V gene is TRBV18, the J gene TRBJ2-1; D unresolved. V was trimmed by 0 bases and J by 7 bases, leaving 16 bases between them. The CDR3 length is 16 residues. Germline lookup yields CDR1 KGHSH and CDR2 LQKENI. CDR3 nucleotide sequence: TGTGCCAGCTCACCACCGGGAACCACCCTTCGGAATGAGCAGTTCTTC. Translation gives CASSPPGTTLRNEQFF.

The genes are TRBV19 and TRBJ2-7; tentative D call: TRBD1 (5 bases). V lost 8 bases and J 4 bases, leaving 21 bases between the germline ends. The CDR3 consists of 15 residues. Germline CDR1 is LNHDA and CDR2 is SQIVND (reference sequence). The CDR3 spells CASATDRQGVYEQYF. CDR3 DNA sequence: TGTGCCAGTGCCACCGACCGGCAGGGTGTTTACGAGCAGTACTTC.

V and J are TRBV18 and TRBJ2-1; 8 bases line up with TRBD2. After removal of 3 bases from V and 8 bases from J, the junction contained 9 bases not matched to a gene. Germline V lookup: CDR1 KGHSH, CDR2 LQKENI. The length of the CDR3 is 15 residues. Written as DNA, the CDR3 is TGTGCCAGCTCACCCTACGGGACTAGTCAAGATGAGCAGTTCTTC. Protein product: CASSPYGTSQDEQFF. The full variable domain, in which reference TRBV18 and TRBJ2-1 provide the parts outside the CDR3, is NAGVMQNPRHLVRRRGQEARLRCSPMKGHSHVYWYRQLPEEGLKFMVYLQKENIIDESGMPKERFSAEFPKEGPSILRIQQVVRGDSAAYFCASSPYGTSQDEQFFGPGTRLTVL.

This chain uses TRBV9 with TRBJ1-1; a possible D gene is TRBD1 (6 bases). The V end lost 5 bases, the J end lost 2 bases, and 10 bases lay between the germline ends. CDR3 size: 13 residues. Germline lookup yields CDR1 SGDLS and CDR2 YYNGEE. This CDR3 reads CASSGQRNTEAFF. The CDR3 coding sequence is TGTGCCAGCAGTGGACAGCGAAACACTGAAGCTTTCTTT.

This rearrangement joins TRBV6-8 to TRBJ2-7; D uncertain. The V gene lost 2 bases and the J gene lost 2 bases, with 13 bases spanning the gap. The CDR3 loop spans 15 amino acids. Germline V gene sequence: CDR1 MNHGY, CDR2 SAAAGT. CDR3 sequence reads: CASSYQSGVAYEQYF. Here the CDR3 DNA reads TGTGCCAGCAGTTACCAAAGTGGTGTGGCCTACGAGCAGTACTTC.

CDR3 region: CASSLVGNLNTEAFF. The CDR3 DNA sequence: TGTGCCAGCAGCTTAGTCGGGAACTTGAACACTGAAGCTTTCTTT. This chain links TRBV11-3 with TRBJ1-1; D ambiguous. CDR3 length: 15 residues. The germline V gene encodes CDR1 SGHNT and CDR2 YENEEA. Trimming cost V 1 base and J 0 bases, with 9 bases left between them.

The chain combines TRBV4-1 with TRBJ2-1; D is perhaps TRBD1 (6 bases). The CDR3 contains 16 residues. Germline lookup yields CDR1 MGHRA and CDR2 YSYEKL. V lost 3 bases and J lost 5, with 17 bases in between. CDR3 coding DNA: TGCGCCAGCAGCCACGTACAGGGATCGCCGGACAATGAGCAGTTCTTC. Amino acid sequence: CASSHVQGSPDNEQFF.

The chain employs TRBV29-1 and TRBJ1-1; D gene unclear. The CDR3 has 13 residues. Germline V gene lookup returns CDR1 SQVTM and CDR2 ANQGSEA. The V end was cut by 7 bases, the J end by 5 bases, with 17 bases between. CDR3 sequence: CSAEAGMGTEAFF. The CDR3 DNA is TGCAGCGCTGAGGCAGGAATGGGTACTGAAGCTTTCTTT.